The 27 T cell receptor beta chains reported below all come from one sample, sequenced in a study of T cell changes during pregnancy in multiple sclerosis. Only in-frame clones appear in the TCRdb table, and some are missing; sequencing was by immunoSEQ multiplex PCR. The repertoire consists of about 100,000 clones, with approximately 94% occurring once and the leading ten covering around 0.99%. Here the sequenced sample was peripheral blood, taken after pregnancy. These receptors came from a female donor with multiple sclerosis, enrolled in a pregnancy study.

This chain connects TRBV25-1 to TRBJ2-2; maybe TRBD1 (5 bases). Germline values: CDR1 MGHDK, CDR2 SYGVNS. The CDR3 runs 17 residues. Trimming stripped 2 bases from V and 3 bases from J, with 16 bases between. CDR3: CASSERRSTGHTGELFF. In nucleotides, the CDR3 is TGTGCCAGCAGTGAACGAAGATCTACAGGACACACCGGGGAGCTGTTTTTT.

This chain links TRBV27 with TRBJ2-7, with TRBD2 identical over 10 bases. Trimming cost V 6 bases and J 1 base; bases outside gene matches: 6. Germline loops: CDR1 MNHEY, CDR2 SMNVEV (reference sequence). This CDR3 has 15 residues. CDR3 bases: TGTGCCAGCAGCCCGAGGACTAGCGGATCCTACGAGCAGTACTTC. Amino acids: CASSPRTSGSYEQYF.

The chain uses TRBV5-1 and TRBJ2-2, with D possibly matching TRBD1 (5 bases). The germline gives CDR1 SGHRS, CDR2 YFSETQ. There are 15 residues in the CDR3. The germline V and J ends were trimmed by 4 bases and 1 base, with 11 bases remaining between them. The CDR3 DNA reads TGCGCCAGCAGCAGGACCAGGGTGAACACCGGGGAGCTGTTTTTT. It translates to CASSRTRVNTGELFF.

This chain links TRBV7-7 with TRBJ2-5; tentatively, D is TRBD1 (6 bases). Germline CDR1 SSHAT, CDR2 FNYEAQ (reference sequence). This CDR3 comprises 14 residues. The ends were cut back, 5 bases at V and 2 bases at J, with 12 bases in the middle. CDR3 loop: CASSPDSQQETQYF. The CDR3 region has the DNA TGTGCCAGCAGCCCGGACAGCCAACAAGAGACCCAGTACTTC.

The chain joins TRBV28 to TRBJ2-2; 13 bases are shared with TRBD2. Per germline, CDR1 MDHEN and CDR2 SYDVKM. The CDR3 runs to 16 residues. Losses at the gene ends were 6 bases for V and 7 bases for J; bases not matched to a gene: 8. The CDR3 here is CASSSGLAGVIGELFF. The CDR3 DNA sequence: TGTGCCAGCAGCTCCGGACTAGCGGGAGTAATCGGGGAGCTGTTTTTT.

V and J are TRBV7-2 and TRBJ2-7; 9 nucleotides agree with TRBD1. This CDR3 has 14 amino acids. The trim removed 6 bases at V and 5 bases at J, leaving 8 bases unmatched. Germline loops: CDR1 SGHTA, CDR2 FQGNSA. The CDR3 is CASRTGTGQNEQYF. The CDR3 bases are TGTGCCAGCAGAACCGGGACAGGGCAAAACGAGCAGTACTTC.

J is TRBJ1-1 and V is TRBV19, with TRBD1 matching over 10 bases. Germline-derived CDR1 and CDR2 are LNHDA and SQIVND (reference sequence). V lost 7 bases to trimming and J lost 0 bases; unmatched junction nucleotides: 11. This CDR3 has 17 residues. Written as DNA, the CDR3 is TGTGCCAGTACCAACGACAGGGGGCCAACTTTGAACACTGAAGCTTTCTTT. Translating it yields CASTNDRGPTLNTEAFF.

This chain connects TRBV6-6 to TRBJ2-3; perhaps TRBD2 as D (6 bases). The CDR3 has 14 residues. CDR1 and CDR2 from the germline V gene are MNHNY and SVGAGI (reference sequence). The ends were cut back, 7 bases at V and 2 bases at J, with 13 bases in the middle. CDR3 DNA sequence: TGTGCCAGCACCTCGGGACTGCTCACAGATACGCAGTATTTT. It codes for CASTSGLLTDTQYF.

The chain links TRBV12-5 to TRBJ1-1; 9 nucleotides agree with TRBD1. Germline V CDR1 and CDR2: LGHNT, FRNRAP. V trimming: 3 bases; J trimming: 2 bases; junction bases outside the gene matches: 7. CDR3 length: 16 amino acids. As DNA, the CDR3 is TGTGCTAGTGGTTTACATTTGGGACAGGGTAACACTGAAGCTTTCTTT. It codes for CASGLHLGQGNTEAFF.

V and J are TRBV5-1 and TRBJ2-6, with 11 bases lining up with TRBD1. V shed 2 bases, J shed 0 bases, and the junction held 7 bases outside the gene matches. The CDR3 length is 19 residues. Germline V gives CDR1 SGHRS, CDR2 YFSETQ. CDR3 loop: CASSFAGTGGSSGANVLTF. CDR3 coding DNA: TGCGCCAGCAGCTTTGCCGGGACAGGGGGTTCCTCTGGGGCCAACGTCCTGACTTTC.

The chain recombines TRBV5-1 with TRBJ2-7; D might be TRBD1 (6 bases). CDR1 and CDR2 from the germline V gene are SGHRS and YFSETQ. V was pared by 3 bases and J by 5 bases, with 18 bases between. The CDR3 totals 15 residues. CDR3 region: CASSSDRYRDHEQYF. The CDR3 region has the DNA TGCGCCAGCAGCTCTGACCGCTACAGGGACCACGAGCAGTACTTC.

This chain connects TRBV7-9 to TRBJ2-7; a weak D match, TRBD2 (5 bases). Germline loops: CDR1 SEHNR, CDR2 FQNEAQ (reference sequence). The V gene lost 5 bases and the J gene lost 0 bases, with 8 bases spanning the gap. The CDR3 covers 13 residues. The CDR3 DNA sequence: TGTGCCAGCAGCCCAGGACTCTCCTACGAGCAGTACTTC. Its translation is CASSPGLSYEQYF.

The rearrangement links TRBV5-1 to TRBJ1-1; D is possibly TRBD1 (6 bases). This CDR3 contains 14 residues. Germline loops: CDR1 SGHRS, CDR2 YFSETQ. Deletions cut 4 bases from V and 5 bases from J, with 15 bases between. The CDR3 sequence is CASSPPLGQTEAFF. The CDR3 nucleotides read TGCGCCAGCAGCCCTCCCCTTGGACAGACTGAAGCTTTCTTT.

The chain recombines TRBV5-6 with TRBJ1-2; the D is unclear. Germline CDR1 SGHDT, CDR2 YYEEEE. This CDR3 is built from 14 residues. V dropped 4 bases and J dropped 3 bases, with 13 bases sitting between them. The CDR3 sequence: CASSRPTEHYGYTF. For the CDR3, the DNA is TGTGCCAGCAGCCGACCGACTGAGCACTATGGCTACACCTTC.

The CDR3 loop reads CASSFAEGTEAFF. In DNA, the CDR3 is TGTGCCAGCAGCTTCGCCGAGGGCACTGAAGCTTTCTTT. The chain has TRBV5-4 and TRBJ1-1; no clear D. V lost 2 bases, J lost 4 bases, and 9 bases lay in between. The CDR3 has 13 amino acids. CDR1 and CDR2 from the germline V gene are SGHNT and YYREEE (reference sequence).

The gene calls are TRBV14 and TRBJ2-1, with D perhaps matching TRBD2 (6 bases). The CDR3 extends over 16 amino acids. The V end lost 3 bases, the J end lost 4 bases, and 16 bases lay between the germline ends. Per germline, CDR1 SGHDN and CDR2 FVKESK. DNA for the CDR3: TGTGCCAGCAGCCATCTAACTAGCCTCGTTTACAATGAGCAGTTCTTC. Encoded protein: CASSHLTSLVYNEQFF.

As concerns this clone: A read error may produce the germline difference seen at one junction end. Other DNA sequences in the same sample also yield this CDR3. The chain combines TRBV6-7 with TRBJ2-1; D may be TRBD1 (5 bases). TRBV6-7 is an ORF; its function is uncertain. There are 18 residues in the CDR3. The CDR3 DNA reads TGCGCCAGCAGTTACGCCCCCGCAGGGTCCCAGACCTACAATGAGCAGTTCTTC. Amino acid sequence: CASSYAPAGSQTYNEQFF.

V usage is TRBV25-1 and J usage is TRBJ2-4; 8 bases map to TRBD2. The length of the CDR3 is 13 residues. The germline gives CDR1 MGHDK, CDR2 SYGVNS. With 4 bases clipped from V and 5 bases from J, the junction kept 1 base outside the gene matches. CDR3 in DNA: TGTGCCAGCAGTGGGCGGGGGGAAAACATTCAGTACTTC. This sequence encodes CASSGRGENIQYF.

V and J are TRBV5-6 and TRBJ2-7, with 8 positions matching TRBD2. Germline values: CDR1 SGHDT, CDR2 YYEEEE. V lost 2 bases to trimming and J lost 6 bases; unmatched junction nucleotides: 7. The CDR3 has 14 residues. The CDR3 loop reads CASSLAGARREQYF. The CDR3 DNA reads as TGTGCCAGCAGCTTAGCGGGAGCCCGGCGCGAGCAGTACTTC.

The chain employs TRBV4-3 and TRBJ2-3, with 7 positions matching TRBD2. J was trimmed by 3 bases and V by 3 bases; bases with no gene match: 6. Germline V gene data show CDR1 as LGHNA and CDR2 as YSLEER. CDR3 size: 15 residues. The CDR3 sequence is CASSHGGGWTDTQYF. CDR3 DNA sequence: TGCGCCAGCAGCCATGGGGGGGGGTGGACAGATACGCAGTATTTT.

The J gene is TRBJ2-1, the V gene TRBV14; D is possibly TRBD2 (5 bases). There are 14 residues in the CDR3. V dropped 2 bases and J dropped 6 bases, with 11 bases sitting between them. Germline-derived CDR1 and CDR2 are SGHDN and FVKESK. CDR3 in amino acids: CASSQRKGSNEQFF. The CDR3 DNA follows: TGTGCCAGCAGCCAACGGAAAGGGAGCAATGAGCAGTTCTTC.

The CDR3 DNA reads TGTGCCTGGAGTGTGTACAGGGGGCAAGAGCAGTACTTC. It yields the protein CAWSVYRGQEQYF. The rearrangement uses TRBV30 and TRBJ2-7, with TRBD1 matching 9 bases. Germline V gene sequence: CDR1 GTSNPN, CDR2 SVGIG (reference sequence). This CDR3 region has 13 residues. V dropped 0 bases and J dropped 7; count of bases not matched to a gene: 4. The whole variable domain, remainder taken from reference TRBV30 and TRBJ2-7, is SQTIHQWPATLVQPVGSPLSLECTVEGTSNPNLYWYRQAAGRGLQLLFYSVGIGQISSEVPQNLSASRPQDRQFILSSKKLLLSDSGFYLCAWSVYRGQEQYFGPGTRLTVT.

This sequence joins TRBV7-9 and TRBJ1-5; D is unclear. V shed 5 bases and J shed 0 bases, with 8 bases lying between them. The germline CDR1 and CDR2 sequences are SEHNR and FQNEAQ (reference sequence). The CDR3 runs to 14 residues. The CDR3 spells CASSETDSNQPQHF. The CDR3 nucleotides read TGTGCCAGCAGCGAAACAGATAGCAATCAGCCCCAGCATTTT.

The CDR3 DNA is TGCGCCAGCAGCTTAGCCCTAGCGGGTACGTACGAGCAGTACTTC. It encodes CASSLALAGTYEQYF. This chain uses TRBV5-1 with TRBJ2-7, with 8 bases that match TRBD2. In germline, CDR1 is SGHRS, CDR2 YFSETQ. The CDR3 is made up of 15 amino acids. V was clipped by 2 bases and J by 4 bases; unmatched bases: 8.

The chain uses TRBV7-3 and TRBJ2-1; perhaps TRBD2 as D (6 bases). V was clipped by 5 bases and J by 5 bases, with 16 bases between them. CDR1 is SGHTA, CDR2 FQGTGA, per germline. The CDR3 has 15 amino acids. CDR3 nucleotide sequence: TGTGCCAGCAGCCTCCGGCGGGGCCCAGACAATGAGCAGTTCTTC. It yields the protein CASSLRRGPDNEQFF.

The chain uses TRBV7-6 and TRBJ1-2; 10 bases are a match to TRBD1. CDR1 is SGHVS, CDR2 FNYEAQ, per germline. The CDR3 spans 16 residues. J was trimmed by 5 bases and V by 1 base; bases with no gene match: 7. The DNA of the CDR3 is TGTGCCAGCAGCTTAGGGGGACGGGGACAGGGGTATGGCTACACCTTC. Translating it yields CASSLGGRGQGYGYTF.

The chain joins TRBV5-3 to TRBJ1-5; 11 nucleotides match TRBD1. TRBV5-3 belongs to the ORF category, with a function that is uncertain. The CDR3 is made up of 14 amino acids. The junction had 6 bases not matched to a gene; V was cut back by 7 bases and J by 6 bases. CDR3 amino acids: CARADRGQGQPQHF. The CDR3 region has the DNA TGTGCCAGAGCGGACAGGGGGCAGGGTCAGCCCCAGCATTTT.